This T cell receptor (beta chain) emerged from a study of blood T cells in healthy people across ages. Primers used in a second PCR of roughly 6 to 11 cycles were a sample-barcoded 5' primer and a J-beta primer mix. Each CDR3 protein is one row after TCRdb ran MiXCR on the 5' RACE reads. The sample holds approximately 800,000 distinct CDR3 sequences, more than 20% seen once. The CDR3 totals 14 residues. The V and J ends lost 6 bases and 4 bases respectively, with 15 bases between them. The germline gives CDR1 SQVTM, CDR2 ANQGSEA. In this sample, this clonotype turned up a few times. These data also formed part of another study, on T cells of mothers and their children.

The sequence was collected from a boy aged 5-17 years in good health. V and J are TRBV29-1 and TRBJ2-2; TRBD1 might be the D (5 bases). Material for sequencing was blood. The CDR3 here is CSVPGLAVTGELFF. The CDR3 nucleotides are TGCAGCGTGCCAGGGCTTGCTGTCACCGGGGAGCTGTTTTTT.